This T cell receptor beta chain stems from a study of blood T cell repertoires in COVID-19 (dated by TCRdb to the early 2020s). About the full investigation: Samples covering the acute and convalescent phases of COVID-19 were provided by collaborators in the United States, Italy and Spain. The samples were drawn from the first 160 participants of the ongoing ImmuneRACE study and from over a thousand subjects provided by 6 global collaborators. Deeply sampled blood TCRbeta repertoires from subjects exposed to, actively infected with, or recovered from COVID-19 were included in the dataset. The prospective study material was composed of cDNA or gDNA derived from T cells, B-cell-depleted T cells, or PBMCs. HLA class I and class II types, where available, came from metadata supplied by the sample provider rather than from assay-based typing. A freely available public database, intended as a resource for researchers studying the immune response to SARS-CoV-2, is where the repertoires were released. Sample metadata almost always included a de-identified subject ID, COVID-19 status, age in years and sex.

TCRbeta CDR3 regions were amplified from genomic DNA by means of the immunoSEQ Assay, a bias-controlled multiplex PCR. In the paper's pipeline: The number of nucleated cells in each sample was estimated by amplification of reference gene primers within the assay. To quantify the absolute abundance of each unique TCRbeta CDR3 rearrangement, sequence reads were collapsed and filtered. For each sample, productive Simpson clonality was calculated as the square root of Simpson's diversity index over productive rearrangements. TCRdb carries this immuneACCESS record with in-frame sequences only. Its versions omit some clonotypes, under half of them owing to an unresolved V gene in the studies checked, with the rest unexplained. The V and J calls and clone size were taken over from that table, and D and trimming were inferred from the DNA. The sample data list about 110,000 clones, and approximately 87% of these were observed just once. The ten largest make up 15% to 20% of the sample.

The germline V gene (reference sequence) yields SGHNT for CDR1 and YYREEE for CDR2. Relative to germline, V is 0 bases shorter and J is 6 bases shorter, with 12 bases between their ends. The CDR3 runs 15 residues from the cysteine to the phenylalanine. Here the CDR3 DNA is all that survives: 45 bases in frame from base 1. Overall results and qualifications from the work: How much clinical and demographic metadata was included differed by source and by participant, and the metadata was provided uncurated.

As concerns this clone: Its antigen is currently not known. Base qualities were left out, and no much larger clone turns up one base away.

Collaborating institutions collected whole blood in K2EDTA tubes following their own protocols. For TCRbeta analysis, collaborators shipped samples in one of three forms: frozen whole blood, isolated PBMCs, or DNA extracted from either of those sample types. This receptor was identified in a woman aged 55-69 years with acute or convalescent COVID-19. This sequence uses TRBV5-4 and TRBJ1-4, with TRBD1 tentatively as D gene (5 bases match). Material: peripheral blood. The CDR3 region: CASSLAGQAHEKLFF. The DNA sequence is given as TGTGCCAGCAGCTTGGCCGGACAAGCTCATGAAAAACTGTTTTTT. Reference TRBV5-4 and TRBJ1-4 proteins supply the regions before and after the CDR3; the full variable domain is: ETGVTQSPTHLIKTRGQQVTLRCSSQSGHNTVSWYQQALGQGPQFIFQYYREEENGRGNFPPRFSGLQFPNYSSELNVNALELDDSALYLCASSLAGQAHEKLFFGSGTQLSVL.